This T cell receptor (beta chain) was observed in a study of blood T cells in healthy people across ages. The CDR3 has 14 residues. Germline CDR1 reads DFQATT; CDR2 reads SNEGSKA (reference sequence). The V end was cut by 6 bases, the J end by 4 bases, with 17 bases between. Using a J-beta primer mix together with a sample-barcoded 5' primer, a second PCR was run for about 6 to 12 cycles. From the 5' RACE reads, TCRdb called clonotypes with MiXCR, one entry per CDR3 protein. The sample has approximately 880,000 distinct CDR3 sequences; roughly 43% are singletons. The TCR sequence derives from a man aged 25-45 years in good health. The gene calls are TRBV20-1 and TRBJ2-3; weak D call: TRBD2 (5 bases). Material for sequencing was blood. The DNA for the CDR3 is TGCAGTGCCCCAGCGGCTAGAAGGGCAGATACGCAGTATTTT. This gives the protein CSAPAARRADTQYF.